This paragraph covers one T cell receptor beta chain sequence. Its target is unknown. Time point meaning: cycle 4 day 1 (C4D1), after 5 to 7 weeks of nivolumab. Every single patient, without exception, relapsed after autologous stem cell transplantation, and brentuximab vedotin exposure varied. Classifying best responses yielded complete response, partial response or progressive disease. The sample is drawn from a study of PD-1 blockade in classical Hodgkin lymphoma. Study-level findings and limits: Nivolumab initiated under 1 year post-ASCT led to patient exclusion. Diversity in CD4+ TCRs, unlike that measured in CD8+ TCRs, had risen significantly by C4D1. Patients newly diagnosed and complete responders had comparable baseline diversity.

TCRdb's copy holds only in-frame clones and misses some; the assay was immunoSEQ multiplex PCR. This table holds fewer than 95,000 clones, 83% found once. The CDR3 is 14 amino acids. Trimming removed 10 bases at V and 2 bases at J, with 15 bases between. Germline V gene lookup returns CDR1 SGHRS and CDR2 YFSETQ. Sequencing was performed on peripheral blood mononuclear cells (PBMCs), taken before the fourth cycle of nivolumab. The chain recombines TRBV5-1 with TRBJ1-4; D remains unclear. This sequence was found in a human donor with classical Hodgkin lymphoma. The CDR3 DNA follows: TGCGCCGGCCCCTCGGGAAAGACTAATGAAAAACTGTTTTTT. Protein sequence: CAGPSGKTNEKLFF.